The 2 T cell receptor beta chains given below trace back to one sample, sequenced in a study of blood T cells in healthy people across ages. A second 7 to 11 cycle PCR used barcoded and J-beta primers. TCRdb passed the 5' RACE reads through MiXCR, listing each CDR3 protein once. The sample includes around 1.5 million distinct CDR3 sequences, roughly 59% seen only once; the top ten take 5.5% to 8%. The source material was blood. The source is a young man in good health.

This chain links TRBV6-2 or TRBV6-3 with TRBJ2-7, with unresolved D. Per the germline V gene, CDR1 is MNHEY and CDR2 is SVGEGT. The CDR3 spans 13 residues. Trimming stripped 6 bases from V and 1 base from J, with 10 bases between. CDR3 nucleotides: TGTGCCAGCAGCCCTCAAGAATCCTACGAGCAGTACTTC. Translation gives CASSPQESYEQYF.

Only a few counts were recorded for this clonotype. In DNA form, the CDR3 reads TGTGCCAGCAGTGAGAGGGACAGGGGTTTTAGTTCTAACTATGGCTACACCTTC. It specifies CASSERDRGFSSNYGYTF. The chain uses TRBV6-1 and TRBJ1-2; TRBD1 matches 10 bases. The junction had 10 bases not matched to a gene; V was cut back by 3 bases and J by 0 bases. The V gene's germline CDR1 is MNHNS and CDR2 SASEGT. This CDR3 region has 18 residues.